Listed below are T cell receptor beta chains from one sample, sequenced in a study of PD-1 blockade in classical Hodgkin lymphoma. The protocol was immunoSEQ multiplex PCR, while the TCRdb copy is restricted to in-frame clones and leaves out a portion. In the table there are tens of thousands of clones, over 75% of which are singletons. The sequenced sample was peripheral blood mononuclear cells (PBMCs), obtained before the fourth cycle of nivolumab. Receptor source: a human donor with classical Hodgkin lymphoma. The CDR3 runs from the conserved cysteine through the conserved F or W. The order of the fields is CDR3 DNA, CDR3 protein, D gene, clone size, V gene, J gene. The D gene is left open where the match is weak. Not every row has a clone size; where given, it reads once, few, many or a size class.

CDR3 DNA: TGTGCCAGCAGTTCGAGACAGGGCTCCTACGAGCAGTACTTC
CDR3 protein: CASSSRQGSYEQYF
D gene: TRBD1
clone size: -
V gene: TRBV6-6
J gene: TRBJ2-7

CDR3 DNA: TGTGCCAGTAGTGGCCGTTCAGGGGGTCAGTATGGCTACACCTTC
CDR3 protein: CASSGRSGGQYGYTF
D gene: TRBD1
clone size: -
V gene: TRBV19
J gene: TRBJ1-2

CDR3 DNA: TGTGCCAGCAGCTCGGGACAGGGGGCGCCTACCACTGGAAACACCATATATTTT
CDR3 protein: CASSSGQGAPTTGNTIYF
D gene: TRBD1
clone size: -
V gene: TRBV13
J gene: TRBJ1-3

CDR3 DNA: TGTGCCAGTAGTAAGGATGGTAGCGGGGGGAAAAACATTCAGTACTTC
CDR3 protein: CASSKDGSGGKNIQYF
D gene: TRBD2
clone size: -
V gene: TRBV19
J gene: TRBJ2-4

CDR3 DNA: TGTGCCAGCAGTTACACAACAGGGGACCAGCCCCAGCATTTT
CDR3 protein: CASSYTTGDQPQHF
D gene: TRBD1
clone size: few
V gene: TRBV6-6
J gene: TRBJ1-5

CDR3 DNA: TGCGCCAGCAGCCCCATTGGGCAAAACACTGAAGCTTTCTTT
CDR3 protein: CASSPIGQNTEAFF
D gene: -
clone size: -
V gene: TRBV5-1
J gene: TRBJ1-1

CDR3 DNA: TGTGCTAGCAGCTTAGCGGTCGGGGTCCAAGAGACCCAGTACTTC
CDR3 protein: CASSLAVGVQETQYF
D gene: -
clone size: few
V gene: TRBV7-7
J gene: TRBJ2-5

CDR3 DNA: TGCGCCAGCAGCCAAGATTGGGGGAACTACAATGAGCAGTTCTTC
CDR3 protein: CASSQDWGNYNEQFF
D gene: -
clone size: -
V gene: TRBV4-1
J gene: TRBJ2-1

CDR3 DNA: TGTGCCTGGAGTGGGGATAGCAATCAGCCCCAGCATTTT
CDR3 protein: CAWSGDSNQPQHF
D gene: -
clone size: few
V gene: TRBV30
J gene: TRBJ1-5

CDR3 DNA: TGTGCCTGGAGCGGAACAGGGCATACGAACACTGAAGCTTTCTTT
CDR3 protein: CAWSGTGHTNTEAFF
D gene: -
clone size: -
V gene: TRBV30
J gene: TRBJ1-1

CDR3 DNA: TGTGCCAGCAGCTTTCAGGGGTGGGGCGGGGAGCTGTTTTTT
CDR3 protein: CASSFQGWGGELFF
D gene: -
clone size: -
V gene: TRBV7-2
J gene: TRBJ2-2

CDR3 DNA: TGTGCCAGCAGCGAACCGGGACAGGGTTTTGGTGAGCAGTTCTTC
CDR3 protein: CASSEPGQGFGEQFF
D gene: TRBD1
clone size: once
V gene: TRBV9
J gene: TRBJ2-1

CDR3 DNA: TGTGCCAGCAGACAACAGGGGAACTATGGCTACACCTTC
CDR3 protein: CASRQQGNYGYTF
D gene: TRBD1
clone size: few
V gene: TRBV5-6
J gene: TRBJ1-2

CDR3 DNA: TGTGCCAGCTCTCCGGGGACAGACTATGGCTACACCTTC
CDR3 protein: CASSPGTDYGYTF
D gene: TRBD1
clone size: -
V gene: TRBV18
J gene: TRBJ1-2

CDR3 DNA: TGTGCCAGCAGTGCTGTTAGCGGAAACACCGGGGAGCTGTTTTTT
CDR3 protein: CASSAVSGNTGELFF
D gene: -
clone size: -
V gene: TRBV9
J gene: TRBJ2-2

CDR3 DNA: TGTGCCAGCAGCGGCGGACACTTCAATCAGCCCCAGCATTTT
CDR3 protein: CASSGGHFNQPQHF
D gene: -
clone size: -
V gene: TRBV6-5
J gene: TRBJ1-5

CDR3 DNA: TGTGCCAGCTCGCGGGACAGCTATAATTCACCCCTCCACTTT
CDR3 protein: CASSRDSYNSPLHF
D gene: TRBD1
clone size: -
V gene: TRBV18
J gene: TRBJ1-6

CDR3 DNA: TGCGCCAGCAAGTCGACAGCGAAGAACACTGAAGCTTTCTTT
CDR3 protein: CASKSTAKNTEAFF
D gene: -
clone size: -
V gene: TRBV10-2
J gene: TRBJ1-1

CDR3 DNA: TGTGCCAGCAGTTTGGGACAGGGTGTTGAGCAGTTCTTC
CDR3 protein: CASSLGQGVEQFF
D gene: TRBD1
clone size: -
V gene: TRBV28
J gene: TRBJ2-1

CDR3 DNA: TGTGCCAGCAGCTTGGATAACTATGGCTACACCTTC
CDR3 protein: CASSLDNYGYTF
D gene: -
clone size: -
V gene: TRBV5-4
J gene: TRBJ1-2

CDR3 DNA: TGTGCCAGCAGCTTAGTCAACATACAGGCCTACGAGCAGTACTTC
CDR3 protein: CASSLVNIQAYEQYF
D gene: -
clone size: many
V gene: TRBV11-3
J gene: TRBJ2-7

CDR3 DNA: TGTGCCATCAGTGAGTCGGCGGACAGGGGACCCGATACGCAGTATTTT
CDR3 protein: CAISESADRGPDTQYF
D gene: TRBD1
clone size: -
V gene: TRBV10-3
J gene: TRBJ2-3

CDR3 DNA: TGTGCCAGCATGGGGTATGGCTACACCTTC
CDR3 protein: CASMGYGYTF
D gene: -
clone size: -
V gene: TRBV28
J gene: TRBJ1-2

CDR3 DNA: TGTGCCAGCAGCGTCATAGGGGACTCTGGAAACACCATATATTTT
CDR3 protein: CASSVIGDSGNTIYF
D gene: -
clone size: -
V gene: TRBV9
J gene: TRBJ1-3

CDR3 DNA: TGTGCCAGCAGCCGCCGGGGGGGTGCTGAAGCTTTCTTT
CDR3 protein: CASSRRGGAEAFF
D gene: -
clone size: few
V gene: TRBV5-6
J gene: TRBJ1-1

CDR3 DNA: TGTGCCAGCAGTTCAATATTTTTAAACACTGAAGCTTTCTTT
CDR3 protein: CASSSIFLNTEAFF
D gene: -
clone size: -
V gene: TRBV6-5
J gene: TRBJ1-1

CDR3 DNA: TGCGCCAGCAGCTTTGGGGGTAGCACAGATACGCAGTATTTT
CDR3 protein: CASSFGGSTDTQYF
D gene: -
clone size: -
V gene: TRBV5-1
J gene: TRBJ2-3

CDR3 DNA: TGTGCCAGCAGCGGCGGGGAGCAGGAGGCATATGGCTACACCTTC
CDR3 protein: CASSGGEQEAYGYTF
D gene: -
clone size: -
V gene: TRBV7-3
J gene: TRBJ1-2

CDR3 DNA: TGTGCCTCCGACTTGGGACGAGGGGATTCACCCCTCCACTTT
CDR3 protein: CASDLGRGDSPLHF
D gene: -
clone size: few
V gene: TRBV7-2
J gene: TRBJ1-6

CDR3 DNA: TGTGCTAGCAGCTTGATGGGAGGCGGCGAGCAGTACTTC
CDR3 protein: CASSLMGGGEQYF
D gene: -
clone size: -
V gene: TRBV7-7
J gene: TRBJ2-7

CDR3 DNA: TGTGCCAGCGGCAGGCCCTATGGCTACACCTTC
CDR3 protein: CASGRPYGYTF
D gene: -
clone size: once
V gene: TRBV28
J gene: TRBJ1-2

CDR3 DNA: TGTGCCAGCAGCTTGCTGTCGGGGGGCCTGGCCACAGATACGCAGTATTTT
CDR3 protein: CASSLLSGGLATDTQYF
D gene: -
clone size: -
V gene: TRBV5-4
J gene: TRBJ2-3

CDR3 DNA: TGTGCCAGCAGTAGCGGACAGACCAAAGCTTTCTTT
CDR3 protein: CASSSGQTKAFF
D gene: -
clone size: few
V gene: TRBV2
J gene: TRBJ1-1

CDR3 DNA: TGTGCCAGCAGTCCAGCGGGGGCCTCATACAATGAGCAGTTCTTC
CDR3 protein: CASSPAGASYNEQFF
D gene: TRBD2
clone size: -
V gene: TRBV28
J gene: TRBJ2-1

CDR3 DNA: TGTGCCAGCAGTGTCGAAGAGACCCTTTTCGAGCAGTACTTC
CDR3 protein: CASSVEETLFEQYF
D gene: -
clone size: -
V gene: TRBV6-1
J gene: TRBJ2-7

CDR3 DNA: TGTGCCAGCAGCTCTAAGACTAGCGGGGGGTCCACCGGGGAGCTGTTTTTT
CDR3 protein: CASSSKTSGGSTGELFF
D gene: TRBD2
clone size: -
V gene: TRBV5-4
J gene: TRBJ2-2

CDR3 DNA: TGTGCCAGCAGCTTTCCCACAGGGTACTATGGCTACACCTTC
CDR3 protein: CASSFPTGYYGYTF
D gene: -
clone size: -
V gene: TRBV7-2
J gene: TRBJ1-2

CDR3 DNA: TGTGCCACCCGCTCCGGGACCCTTACCTCTGAAGCTTTCTTT
CDR3 protein: CATRSGTLTSEAFF
D gene: -
clone size: many
V gene: TRBV6-6
J gene: TRBJ1-1